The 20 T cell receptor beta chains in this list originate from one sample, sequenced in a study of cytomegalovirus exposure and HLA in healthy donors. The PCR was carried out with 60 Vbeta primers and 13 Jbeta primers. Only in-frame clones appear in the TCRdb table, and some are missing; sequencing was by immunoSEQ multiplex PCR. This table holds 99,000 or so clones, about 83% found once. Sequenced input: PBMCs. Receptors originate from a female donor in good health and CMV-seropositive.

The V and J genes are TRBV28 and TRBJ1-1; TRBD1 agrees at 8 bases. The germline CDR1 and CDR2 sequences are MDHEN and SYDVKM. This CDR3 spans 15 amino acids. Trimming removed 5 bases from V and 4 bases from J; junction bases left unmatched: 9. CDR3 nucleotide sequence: TGTGCCAGCAGTCCACAGGACAGGGAGTTCACTGAAGCTTTCTTT. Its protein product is CASSPQDREFTEAFF.

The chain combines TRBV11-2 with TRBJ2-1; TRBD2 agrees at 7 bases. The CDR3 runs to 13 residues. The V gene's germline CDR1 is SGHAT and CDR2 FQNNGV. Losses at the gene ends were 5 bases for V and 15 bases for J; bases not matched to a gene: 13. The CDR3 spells CASSPPGLREGFF. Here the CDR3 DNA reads TGTGCCAGCAGCCCTCCGGGACTACGTGAGGGGTTCTTC. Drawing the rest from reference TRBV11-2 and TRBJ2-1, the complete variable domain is EAGVAQSPRYKIIEKRQSVAFWCNPISGHATLYWYQQILGQGPKLLIQFQNNGVVDDSQLPKDRFSAERLKGVDSTLKIQPAKLEDSAVYLCASSPPGLREGFFGPGTRLTVL.

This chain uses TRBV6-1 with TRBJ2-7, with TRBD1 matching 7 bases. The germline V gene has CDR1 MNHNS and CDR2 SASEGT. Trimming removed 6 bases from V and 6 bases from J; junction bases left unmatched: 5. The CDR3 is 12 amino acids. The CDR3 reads CASSLNRGEQYF. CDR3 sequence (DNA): TGTGCCAGCAGCCTCAACAGGGGCGAGCAGTACTTC.

The DNA of the CDR3 is TGTGCCAGCAGCTTTTCAGGGGACAATTCACCCCTCCACTTT. Its protein product is CASSFSGDNSPLHF. The gene calls are TRBV11-2 and TRBJ1-6, with a tentative D call TRBD1 (6 bases). Trimming cost V 3 bases and J 7 bases, with 10 bases left between them. The CDR3 extends over 14 amino acids. Germline V CDR1 and CDR2: SGHAT, FQNNGV.

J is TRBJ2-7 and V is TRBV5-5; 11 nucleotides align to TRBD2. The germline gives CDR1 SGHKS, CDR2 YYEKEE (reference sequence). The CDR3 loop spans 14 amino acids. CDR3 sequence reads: CASSLGLAGSFFLV. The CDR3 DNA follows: TGTGCCAGCAGCTTGGGACTAGCGGGGTCCTTCTTTCTGGTC.

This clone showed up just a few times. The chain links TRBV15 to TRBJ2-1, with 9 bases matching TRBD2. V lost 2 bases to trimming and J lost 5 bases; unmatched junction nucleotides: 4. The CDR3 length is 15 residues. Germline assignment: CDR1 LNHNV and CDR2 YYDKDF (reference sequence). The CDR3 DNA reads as TGTGCCACCAGCAGACTTAGCGGGAGTAACAATGAGCAGTTCTTC. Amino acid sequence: CATSRLSGSNNEQFF.

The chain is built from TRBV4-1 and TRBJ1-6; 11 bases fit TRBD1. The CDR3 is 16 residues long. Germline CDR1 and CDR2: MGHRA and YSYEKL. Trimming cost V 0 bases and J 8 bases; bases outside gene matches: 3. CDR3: CASSQDGTGGDSPLHF. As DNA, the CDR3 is TGCGCCAGCAGCCAAGACGGGACAGGGGGGGATTCACCCCTCCACTTT.

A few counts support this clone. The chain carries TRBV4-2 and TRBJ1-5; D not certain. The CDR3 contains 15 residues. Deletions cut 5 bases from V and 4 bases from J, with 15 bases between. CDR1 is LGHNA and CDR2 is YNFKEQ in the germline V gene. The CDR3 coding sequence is TGTGCCAGCAGCTCCCGGGAGGCGCCAAATCAGCCCCAGCATTTT. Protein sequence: CASSSREAPNQPQHF.

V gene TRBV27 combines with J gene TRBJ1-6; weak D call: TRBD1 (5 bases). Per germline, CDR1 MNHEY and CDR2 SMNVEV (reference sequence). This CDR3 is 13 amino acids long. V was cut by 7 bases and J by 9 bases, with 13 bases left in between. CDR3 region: CASKGREISPLHF. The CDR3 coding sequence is TGTGCCAGCAAGGGACGGGAGATTTCACCCCTCCACTTT.

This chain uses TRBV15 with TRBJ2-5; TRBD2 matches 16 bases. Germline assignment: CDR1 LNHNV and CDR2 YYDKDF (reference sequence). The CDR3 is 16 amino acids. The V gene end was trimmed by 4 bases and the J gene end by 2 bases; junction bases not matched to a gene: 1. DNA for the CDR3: TGTGCCACCAGCAAGGGACTAGCGGGGGGGCAAGAGACCCAGTACTTC. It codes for CATSKGLAGGQETQYF.

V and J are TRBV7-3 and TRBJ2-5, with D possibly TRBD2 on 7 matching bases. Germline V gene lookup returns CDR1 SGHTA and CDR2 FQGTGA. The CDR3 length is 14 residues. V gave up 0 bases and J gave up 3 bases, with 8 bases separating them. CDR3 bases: TGTGCCAGCAGCTTAACAGGGGGGGAAGAGACCCAGTACTTC. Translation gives CASSLTGGEETQYF.

The CDR3 sequence is CASRASRETQYF. The CDR3 DNA reads TGTGCCAGCCGTGCGTCCAGGGAGACCCAGTACTTC. V gene TRBV2 combines with J gene TRBJ2-5; D gene unclear. Germline values: CDR1 SNHLY, CDR2 FYNNEI. Between the trimmed V and J ends, which lost 8 bases and 5 bases, there was a span of 12 bases. The CDR3 spans 12 residues.

CDR3 residues: CASSSRQGVNTEAFF. The CDR3 nucleotides are TGTGCCAGTAGTTCGAGACAGGGGGTGAACACTGAAGCTTTCTTT. This chain uses TRBV19 with TRBJ1-1, with 9 bases lining up with TRBD1. Looked up from germline, CDR1 is LNHDA and CDR2 is SQIVND (reference sequence). This CDR3 region has 15 residues. J was trimmed by 0 bases and V by 5 bases; bases with no gene match: 4.

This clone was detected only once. The CDR3, as DNA: TGTGCCATCACTAGCGGGGGGGATACGCAGTATTTT. Its protein product is CAITSGGDTQYF. The chain employs TRBV10-3 and TRBJ2-3, with 11 bases that match TRBD2. The length of the CDR3 is 12 residues. Germline CDR1 ENHRY, CDR2 SYGVKD. V lost 7 bases, J lost 6 bases, and 0 bases stayed unmatched.

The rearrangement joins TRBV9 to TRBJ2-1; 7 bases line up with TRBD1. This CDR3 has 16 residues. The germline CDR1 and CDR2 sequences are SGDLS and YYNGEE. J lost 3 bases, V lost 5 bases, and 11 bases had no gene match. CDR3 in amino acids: CASSPSTGSVYNEQFF. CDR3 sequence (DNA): TGTGCCAGCAGTCCTTCGACAGGGTCAGTCTACAATGAGCAGTTCTTC.

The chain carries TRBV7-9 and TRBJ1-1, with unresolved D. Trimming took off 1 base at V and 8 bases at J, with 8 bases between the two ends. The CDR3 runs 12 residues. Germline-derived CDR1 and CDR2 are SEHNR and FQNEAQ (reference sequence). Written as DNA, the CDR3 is TGTGCCAGCAGCTTAGTAGCAGCAGAAGCTTTCTTT. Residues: CASSLVAAEAFF.

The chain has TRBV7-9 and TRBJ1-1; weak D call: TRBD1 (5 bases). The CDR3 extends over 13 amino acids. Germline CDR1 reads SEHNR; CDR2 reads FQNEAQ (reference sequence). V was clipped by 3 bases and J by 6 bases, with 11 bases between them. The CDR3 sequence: CASSFAGLSEAFF. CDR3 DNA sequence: TGTGCCAGCAGCTTTGCAGGGTTATCTGAAGCTTTCTTT. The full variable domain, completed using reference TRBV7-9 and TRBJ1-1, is DTGVSQNPRHKITKRGQNVTFRCDPISEHNRLYWYRQTLGQGPEFLTYFQNEAQLEKSRLLSDRFSAERPKGSFSTLEIQRTEQGDSAMYLCASSFAGLSEAFFGQGTRLTVV.

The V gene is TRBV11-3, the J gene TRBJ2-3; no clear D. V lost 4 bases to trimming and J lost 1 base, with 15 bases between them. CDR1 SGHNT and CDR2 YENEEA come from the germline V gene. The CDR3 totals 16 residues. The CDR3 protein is CASSSQARGGTDTQYF. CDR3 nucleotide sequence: TGTGCCAGCAGCTCCCAAGCTAGAGGTGGCACAGATACGCAGTATTTT.

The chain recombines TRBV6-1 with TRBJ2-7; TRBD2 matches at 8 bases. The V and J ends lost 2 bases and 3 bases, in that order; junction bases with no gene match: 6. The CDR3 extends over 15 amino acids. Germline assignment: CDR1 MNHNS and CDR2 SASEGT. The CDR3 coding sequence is TGTGCCAGCAGTGAATTCCAGCGGGGGATCTACGAGCAGTACTTC. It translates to CASSEFQRGIYEQYF.

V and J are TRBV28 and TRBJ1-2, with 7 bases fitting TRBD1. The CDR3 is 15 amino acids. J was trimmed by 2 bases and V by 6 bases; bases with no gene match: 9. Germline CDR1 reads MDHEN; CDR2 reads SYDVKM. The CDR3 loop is CASSLVGTANYGYTF. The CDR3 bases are TGTGCCAGCAGCCTGGTCGGGACAGCAAACTATGGCTACACCTTC.